The T cell receptor (beta chain) described here comes from a study of monozygotic twins with inflammatory bowel disease. Eight reactions per sample, run separately, yielded cDNA. Using the 5' RACE reads, TCRdb records one entry per CDR3 protein without DNA. This sample carries approximately 400,000 distinct CDR3 sequences, with 2.4% going to the ten biggest clones. This CDR3 spans 15 amino acids. The germline gives CDR1 SGHVS, CDR2 FQNEAQ. Study-level findings and limits: Background noise in patient repertoires may stem from differing immunosuppressive treatments.

As regards this clonotype: Antigen unknown.

The source is a human donor with ulcerative colitis or Crohn's disease, or a healthy co-twin of an affected twin (not recorded which). Sequenced sample: blood. This chain connects TRBV7-8 to TRBJ2-5; TCRdb's D gene call, TRBD2, goes unchecked for lack of DNA. This CDR3 is CASSFGSGYQETQYF.